This entry describes one TCR beta chain. Produced via immunoSEQ multiplex PCR; TCRdb's table is partial and in-frame only. Of 160,000 or so clones in the sample, about nine tenths are singletons; the top ten hold around 5.5%. The sample originates from a study of T cell responses to AZD1222 COVID-19 vaccine. Trimming cost V 3 bases and J 6 bases, with 14 bases left between them. CDR1 and CDR2 from the germline V gene are DFQATT and SNEGSKA (reference sequence). The CDR3 loop spans 14 amino acids. The sample was peripheral blood, taken on day 0 of AZD1222 vaccination. The TCR originated in an adult in good health. The chain couples TRBV20-1 to TRBJ1-4; D unclear. Written as DNA, the CDR3 is TGCAGTGCTAGTCGGGGAAGGTTGGATGAAAAACTGTTTTTT. Amino acid sequence: CSASRGRLDEKLFF.